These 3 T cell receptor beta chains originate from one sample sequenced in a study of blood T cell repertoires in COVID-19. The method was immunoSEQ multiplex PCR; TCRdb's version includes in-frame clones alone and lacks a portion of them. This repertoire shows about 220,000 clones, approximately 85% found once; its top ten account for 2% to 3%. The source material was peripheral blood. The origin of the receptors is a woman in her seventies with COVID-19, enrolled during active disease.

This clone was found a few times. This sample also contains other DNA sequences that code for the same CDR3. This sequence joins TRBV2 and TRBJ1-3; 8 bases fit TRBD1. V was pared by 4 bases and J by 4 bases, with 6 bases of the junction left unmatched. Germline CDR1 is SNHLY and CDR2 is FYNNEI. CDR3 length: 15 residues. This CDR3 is CASSGGTGPGNTIYF. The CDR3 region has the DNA TGTGCCAGCAGTGGGGGGACAGGTCCCGGAAACACCATATATTTT.

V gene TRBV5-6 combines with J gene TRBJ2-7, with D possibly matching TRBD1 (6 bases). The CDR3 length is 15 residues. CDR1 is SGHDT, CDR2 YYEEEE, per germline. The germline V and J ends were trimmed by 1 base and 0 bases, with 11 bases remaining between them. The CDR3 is CASSLIGGSSYEQYF. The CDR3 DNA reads TGTGCCAGCAGCTTGATAGGGGGTAGCTCCTACGAGCAGTACTTC.

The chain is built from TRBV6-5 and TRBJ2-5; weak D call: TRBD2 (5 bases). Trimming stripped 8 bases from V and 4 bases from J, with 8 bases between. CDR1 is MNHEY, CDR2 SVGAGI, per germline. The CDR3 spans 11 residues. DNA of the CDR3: TGTGCCAGCGGGAGCCCAGAGACCCAGTACTTC. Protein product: CASGSPETQYF.